The text below deals with one T cell receptor beta chain. What it binds is not known. The source of the sample is a study of T cell responses to AZD1222 COVID-19 vaccine. The data were produced by immunoSEQ multiplex PCR, yet TCRdb's version contains in-frame clones alone and is incomplete. Among 95,000 to 100,000 clones listed, about 89% were seen once. The germline V and J ends were trimmed by 2 bases and 5 bases, with 8 bases remaining between them. Germline V CDR1 and CDR2: SGHNT, YYREEE (reference sequence). CDR3 length: 13 residues. Regarding the study as a whole: The reported proportion of spike-specific TCRs targeting unmutated variant regions was nearly half.

This sequence joins TRBV5-4 and TRBJ1-5; no clear D. The source of this sequence is an adult who received the AZD1222 COVID-19 vaccine. Sequences were derived from peripheral blood, sampled 28 days after the second AZD1222 dose. CDR3 in DNA: TGTGCCAGCAGCTTTCTCCCTGATCAGCCCCAGCATTTT. Amino acids: CASSFLPDQPQHF.